These T cell receptor beta chains were read from a single sample in a study of blood T cell repertoires in COVID-19. Profiling relied on immunoSEQ multiplex PCR, and the TCRdb table lists in-frame clones only, not all of them. The data contain 210,000 or so clones, around 88% of them seen just once; the ten biggest clones take up under 3%. The source material was peripheral blood. The source is a man in his fifties or sixties with active or convalescent COVID-19. CDR3s include the opening cysteine and the closing phenylalanine or tryptophan. The order of the fields is J gene, CDR3 length, D gene, clone size, V gene, CDR3 protein, CDR3 DNA. D genes are given only for firm matches. Not all rows give a size; the values are once, few, many and, for expanded clones, a class.

J gene: TRBJ2-3
CDR3 length: 13
D gene: TRBD1
clone size: -
V gene: TRBV2
CDR3 protein: CASIRDRGNTQYF
CDR3 DNA: TGTGCCAGCATCCGGGACAGGGGAAATACGCAGTATTTT

J gene: TRBJ1-5
CDR3 length: 16
D gene: TRBD1
clone size: -
V gene: TRBV19
CDR3 protein: CASKDRGSNSNQPQHF
CDR3 DNA: TGTGCCAGTAAAGACAGGGGGAGTAATAGCAATCAGCCCCAGCATTTT

J gene: TRBJ1-1
CDR3 length: 15
D gene: -
clone size: -
V gene: TRBV3-1/TRBV3-2
CDR3 protein: CASSPSWAGDTEAFF
CDR3 DNA: TGTGCCAGCAGCCCCTCGTGGGCGGGGGACACTGAAGCTTTCTTT

J gene: TRBJ2-7
CDR3 length: 15
D gene: TRBD2
clone size: -
V gene: TRBV27
CDR3 protein: CASSLGTSGRNEQYF
CDR3 DNA: TGTGCCAGCAGTTTAGGGACTAGCGGTAGGAACGAGCAGTACTTC

J gene: TRBJ1-5
CDR3 length: 16
D gene: -
clone size: few
V gene: TRBV6-5
CDR3 protein: CASSYSRGLGNQPQHF
CDR3 DNA: TGTGCCAGCAGTTACTCGAGGGGGTTGGGGAATCAGCCCCAGCATTTT

J gene: TRBJ2-2
CDR3 length: 16
D gene: -
clone size: once
V gene: TRBV18
CDR3 protein: CASSPLEVENTGELFF
CDR3 DNA: TGTGCCAGCTCACCACTTGAGGTGGAGAACACCGGGGAGCTGTTTTTT

J gene: TRBJ2-1
CDR3 length: 16
D gene: TRBD1
clone size: -
V gene: TRBV28
CDR3 protein: CASSPPTGSRYNEQFF
CDR3 DNA: TGTGCCAGCAGTCCACCGACAGGGTCCCGATACAATGAGCAGTTCTTC

J gene: TRBJ2-5
CDR3 length: 15
D gene: TRBD1
clone size: -
V gene: TRBV7-2
CDR3 protein: CASSTTRTGTQTQYF
CDR3 DNA: TGTGCCAGCAGCACCACTCGGACAGGGACGCAGACCCAGTACTTC

J gene: TRBJ1-2
CDR3 length: 15
D gene: -
clone size: -
V gene: TRBV6-6
CDR3 protein: CASSSTQMAHYGYTF
CDR3 DNA: TGTGCCAGCAGTTCGACTCAAATGGCCCATTATGGCTACACCTTC

J gene: TRBJ1-2
CDR3 length: 15
D gene: TRBD1
clone size: -
V gene: TRBV6-5
CDR3 protein: CASRLYGTVLSGYTF
CDR3 DNA: TGTGCCAGCAGGCTTTACGGGACAGTCTTAAGTGGCTACACCTTC

J gene: TRBJ2-2
CDR3 length: 12
D gene: -
clone size: -
V gene: TRBV2
CDR3 protein: CASNLEGNMLFF
CDR3 DNA: TGTGCCAGCAATTTGGAGGGAAATATGCTGTTTTTT

J gene: TRBJ2-3
CDR3 length: 14
D gene: -
clone size: -
V gene: TRBV25-1
CDR3 protein: CASSGGLGTDTQYF
CDR3 DNA: TGTGCCAGCAGTGGGGGGCTAGGCACAGATACGCAGTATTTT

J gene: TRBJ2-7
CDR3 length: 13
D gene: -
clone size: few
V gene: TRBV11-2
CDR3 protein: CASSPWLRGEQYF
CDR3 DNA: TGTGCCAGCAGCCCCTGGCTCCGAGGGGAGCAGTACTTC

J gene: TRBJ2-1
CDR3 length: 14
D gene: -
clone size: -
V gene: TRBV19
CDR3 protein: CASSRLVPPNEQFF
CDR3 DNA: TGTGCCAGTAGCCGACTAGTCCCTCCCAATGAGCAGTTCTTC

J gene: TRBJ2-7
CDR3 length: 11
D gene: -
clone size: -
V gene: TRBV6-4
CDR3 protein: CATHGSQSLYF
CDR3 DNA: TGTGCCACCCACGGGAGTCAGTCCTTGTACTTC

J gene: TRBJ2-2
CDR3 length: 13
D gene: -
clone size: -
V gene: TRBV30
CDR3 protein: CAWSRTEGGELFF
CDR3 DNA: TGTGCCTGGAGTAGGACAGAAGGCGGGGAGCTGTTTTTT

J gene: TRBJ2-7
CDR3 length: 14
D gene: -
clone size: -
V gene: TRBV2
CDR3 protein: CASSERISSYEQYF
CDR3 DNA: TGTGCCAGCAGTGAGCGCATTAGCTCCTACGAGCAGTACTTC

J gene: TRBJ2-3
CDR3 length: 14
D gene: -
clone size: once
V gene: TRBV2
CDR3 protein: CAGSSGGGTDTQYF
CDR3 DNA: TGTGCCGGATCCTCTGGCGGCGGCACAGATACGCAGTATTTT

J gene: TRBJ1-5
CDR3 length: 19
D gene: -
clone size: -
V gene: TRBV28
CDR3 protein: CASSLSPNWGPGGNQPQHF
CDR3 DNA: TGTGCCAGCAGTTTATCCCCAAACTGGGGTCCAGGAGGGAATCAGCCCCAGCATTTT

J gene: TRBJ1-3
CDR3 length: 11
D gene: TRBD1
clone size: few
V gene: TRBV30
CDR3 protein: CASGQGNTIYF
CDR3 DNA: TGTGCCTCGGGACAGGGAAACACCATATATTTT

J gene: TRBJ2-7
CDR3 length: 16
D gene: -
clone size: -
V gene: TRBV3-1/TRBV3-2
CDR3 protein: CASSHPKGTPFYEQYF
CDR3 DNA: TGTGCCAGCAGCCACCCGAAAGGGACACCATTCTACGAGCAGTACTTC

J gene: TRBJ2-5
CDR3 length: 11
D gene: -
clone size: -
V gene: TRBV10-3
CDR3 protein: CAISEEQTQYF
CDR3 DNA: TGTGCCATCAGTGAGGAGCAAACCCAGTACTTC

J gene: TRBJ2-3
CDR3 length: 15
D gene: -
clone size: few
V gene: TRBV4-2
CDR3 protein: CASSQDFRSTDTQYF
CDR3 DNA: TGTGCCAGCAGCCAAGACTTCAGGAGCACAGATACGCAGTATTTT

J gene: TRBJ2-1
CDR3 length: 19
D gene: -
clone size: -
V gene: TRBV11-2
CDR3 protein: CASSLRGTSPGISYNEQFF
CDR3 DNA: TGTGCCAGCAGCCTCCGGGGGACCTCCCCCGGGATTTCCTACAATGAGCAGTTCTTC

J gene: TRBJ1-2
CDR3 length: 14
D gene: -
clone size: -
V gene: TRBV5-1
CDR3 protein: CASSLDRANYGYTF
CDR3 DNA: TGCGCCAGCAGCTTGGACAGAGCTAACTATGGCTACACCTTC

J gene: TRBJ1-4
CDR3 length: 16
D gene: -
clone size: -
V gene: TRBV5-6
CDR3 protein: CASSPVDRSTNEKLFF
CDR3 DNA: TGTGCCAGCAGCCCGGTGGACAGATCAACTAATGAAAAACTGTTTTTT

J gene: TRBJ1-2
CDR3 length: 14
D gene: -
clone size: -
V gene: TRBV4-2
CDR3 protein: CASSQDPGGPSYTF
CDR3 DNA: TGTGCCAGCAGCCAGGACCCCGGGGGACCTTCTTACACCTTC

J gene: TRBJ2-3
CDR3 length: 17
D gene: TRBD2
clone size: once
V gene: TRBV4-2
CDR3 protein: CASSQDLLAGAPDTQYF
CDR3 DNA: TGTGCCAGCAGCCAAGATCTACTAGCGGGAGCACCAGATACGCAGTATTTT

J gene: TRBJ2-1
CDR3 length: 15
D gene: -
clone size: -
V gene: TRBV14
CDR3 protein: CASSQERGAYNLQFF
CDR3 DNA: TGTGCCAGCAGCCAAGAGCGCGGAGCCTACAATTTGCAGTTCTTC

J gene: TRBJ2-7
CDR3 length: 12
D gene: TRBD1
clone size: few
V gene: TRBV30
CDR3 protein: CARTGAHYEQYF
CDR3 DNA: TGTGCCCGAACAGGGGCCCACTACGAGCAGTACTTC

J gene: TRBJ1-4
CDR3 length: 15
D gene: -
clone size: -
V gene: TRBV9
CDR3 protein: CASGPYSATNEKLFF
CDR3 DNA: TGTGCCAGCGGTCCGTACTCTGCAACTAATGAAAAACTGTTTTTT

J gene: TRBJ1-2
CDR3 length: 14
D gene: -
clone size: once
V gene: TRBV7-9
CDR3 protein: CASSRTGQNYGYTF
CDR3 DNA: TGTGCCAGCAGCCGCACCGGACAGAACTATGGCTACACCTTC

J gene: TRBJ1-5
CDR3 length: 15
D gene: -
clone size: few
V gene: TRBV30
CDR3 protein: CAWTPGTSLGQPQHF
CDR3 DNA: TGTGCCTGGACACCGGGAACCTCCCTCGGTCAGCCCCAGCATTTT

J gene: TRBJ1-1
CDR3 length: 14
D gene: -
clone size: -
V gene: TRBV11-3
CDR3 protein: CASSLRSGSTEAFF
CDR3 DNA: TGTGCCAGCAGCCTGAGGTCGGGGAGCACTGAAGCTTTCTTT

J gene: TRBJ1-1
CDR3 length: 12
D gene: -
clone size: few
V gene: TRBV5-4
CDR3 protein: CASSRDSLGPLF
CDR3 DNA: TGTGCCAGCAGCCGGGATTCGTTAGGACCACTTTTT

J gene: TRBJ2-7
CDR3 length: 15
D gene: TRBD2
clone size: -
V gene: TRBV10-1
CDR3 protein: CASSESASGSYEQYF
CDR3 DNA: TGCGCCAGCAGTGAGTCAGCTAGCGGGAGTTACGAGCAGTACTTC

J gene: TRBJ1-3
CDR3 length: 15
D gene: -
clone size: -
V gene: TRBV18
CDR3 protein: CASSGRDSSGNTIYF
CDR3 DNA: TGTGCCAGCTCAGGACGGGATAGCTCTGGAAACACCATATATTTT

J gene: TRBJ1-2
CDR3 length: 13
D gene: TRBD1
clone size: -
V gene: TRBV12-3/TRBV12-4
CDR3 protein: CASSRTGADGYTF
CDR3 DNA: TGTGCCAGCAGTCGGACAGGGGCCGATGGCTACACCTTC

J gene: TRBJ2-5
CDR3 length: 14
D gene: TRBD1
clone size: many
V gene: TRBV19
CDR3 protein: CASMGTGPGETQYF
CDR3 DNA: TGTGCCAGTATGGGGACAGGCCCGGGGGAGACCCAGTACTTC

J gene: TRBJ1-5
CDR3 length: 15
D gene: -
clone size: -
V gene: TRBV28
CDR3 protein: CASSSPGGSNQPQHF
CDR3 DNA: TGTGCCAGCAGTTCTCCAGGAGGTAGCAATCAGCCCCAGCATTTT

J gene: TRBJ1-4
CDR3 length: 15
D gene: -
clone size: once
V gene: TRBV19
CDR3 protein: CASRIGLATNEKLFF
CDR3 DNA: TGTGCCAGTAGGATCGGACTTGCAACTAATGAAAAACTGTTTTTT

J gene: TRBJ2-7
CDR3 length: 17
D gene: TRBD1
clone size: -
V gene: TRBV4-3
CDR3 protein: CASSQTQGAAIPYEQYF
CDR3 DNA: TGCGCCAGCAGCCAGACACAGGGGGCGGCAATTCCCTACGAGCAGTACTTC

J gene: TRBJ2-3
CDR3 length: 13
D gene: -
clone size: once
V gene: TRBV10-3
CDR3 protein: CATSQGSTDTQYF
CDR3 DNA: TGTGCCACGTCACAGGGTAGCACAGATACGCAGTATTTT

J gene: TRBJ1-1
CDR3 length: 13
D gene: -
clone size: -
V gene: TRBV2
CDR3 protein: CAKKIGGNTEAFF
CDR3 DNA: TGTGCCAAAAAAATCGGTGGGAACACTGAAGCTTTCTTT

J gene: TRBJ2-5
CDR3 length: 15
D gene: TRBD2
clone size: once
V gene: TRBV30
CDR3 protein: CAWSRNRGGQETQYF
CDR3 DNA: TGTGCCTGGAGTCGGAACCGGGGGGGTCAAGAGACCCAGTACTTC

J gene: TRBJ2-5
CDR3 length: 15
D gene: TRBD2
clone size: -
V gene: TRBV7-2
CDR3 protein: CASSLDAGGQETQYF
CDR3 DNA: TGTGCCAGCAGCTTGGACGCGGGGGGCCAAGAGACCCAGTACTTC

J gene: TRBJ1-2
CDR3 length: 13
D gene: -
clone size: -
V gene: TRBV5-1
CDR3 protein: CASSLNSFYGYTF
CDR3 DNA: TGCGCCAGCAGCTTGAACAGCTTCTATGGCTACACCTTC

J gene: TRBJ2-7
CDR3 length: 15
D gene: -
clone size: -
V gene: TRBV28
CDR3 protein: CASSSFVGGSGEQYF
CDR3 DNA: TGTGCCAGCAGCTCCTTTGTCGGAGGGTCGGGCGAGCAGTACTTC

J gene: TRBJ1-2
CDR3 length: 13
D gene: -
clone size: -
V gene: TRBV27
CDR3 protein: CASSHPEGGGYTF
CDR3 DNA: TGTGCCAGCAGCCACCCGGAGGGCGGCGGCTACACCTTC

J gene: TRBJ2-1
CDR3 length: 16
D gene: -
clone size: -
V gene: TRBV24-1
CDR3 protein: CATSDGSASSYNEQFF
CDR3 DNA: TGTGCCACCAGTGATGGGAGCGCCAGCTCCTACAATGAGCAGTTCTTC

J gene: TRBJ2-1
CDR3 length: 18
D gene: TRBD2
clone size: -
V gene: TRBV18
CDR3 protein: CASSPLGTSGRVYNEQFF
CDR3 DNA: TGTGCCAGCTCACCACTGGGGACTAGCGGGAGGGTCTACAATGAGCAGTTCTTC

J gene: TRBJ1-2
CDR3 length: 15
D gene: TRBD1
clone size: -
V gene: TRBV4-1
CDR3 protein: CASSQDEQGAYGYTF
CDR3 DNA: TGCGCCAGCAGCCAAGACGAACAGGGGGCTTATGGCTACACCTTC

J gene: TRBJ1-2
CDR3 length: 14
D gene: -
clone size: -
V gene: TRBV6-5
CDR3 protein: CASSPQTGGYGYTF
CDR3 DNA: TGTGCCAGCAGCCCGCAGACGGGGGGTTATGGCTACACCTTC

J gene: TRBJ2-3
CDR3 length: 17
D gene: TRBD1
clone size: -
V gene: TRBV7-2
CDR3 protein: CASSSTLDRGLYYTQYF
CDR3 DNA: TGTGCCAGCAGCTCAACCCTAGACAGGGGACTGTATTATACGCAGTATTTT

J gene: TRBJ1-1
CDR3 length: 15
D gene: -
clone size: -
V gene: TRBV19
CDR3 protein: CASSMGGRANTEAFF
CDR3 DNA: TGTGCCAGTAGTATGGGGGGGCGGGCGAACACTGAAGCTTTCTTT

J gene: TRBJ2-5
CDR3 length: 14
D gene: TRBD1
clone size: -
V gene: TRBV5-6
CDR3 protein: CASSLGQGAETQYF
CDR3 DNA: TGTGCCAGCAGCTTGGGACAGGGAGCGGAGACCCAGTACTTC

J gene: TRBJ2-3
CDR3 length: 15
D gene: TRBD1
clone size: -
V gene: TRBV27
CDR3 protein: CASNTMDRGTDTQYF
CDR3 DNA: TGTGCCAGCAACACAATGGACAGGGGAACAGATACGCAGTATTTT

J gene: TRBJ2-3
CDR3 length: 15
D gene: TRBD2
clone size: -
V gene: TRBV27
CDR3 protein: CASSSLGLSTDTQYF
CDR3 DNA: TGTGCCAGCAGCTCTTTGGGACTAAGCACAGATACGCAGTATTTT

J gene: TRBJ1-1
CDR3 length: 15
D gene: TRBD1
clone size: -
V gene: TRBV19
CDR3 protein: CASSSFDRVGTEAFF
CDR3 DNA: TGTGCCAGTAGTTCGTTTGACAGGGTGGGAACTGAAGCTTTCTTT

J gene: TRBJ2-7
CDR3 length: 13
D gene: TRBD2
clone size: few
V gene: TRBV7-2
CDR3 protein: CASGGRTSIPQYF
CDR3 DNA: TGTGCCAGCGGAGGGCGGACTAGCATCCCGCAGTACTTC